The entry below gives a single T cell receptor beta chain sequence along with its context. Its antigen is not identified. The unique tags termed UMIs, each holding a 6-nucleotide sample barcode, were added by means of template switching. TCRdb re-called the 5' RACE reads, yielding one record per CDR3 amino acid sequence without DNA. The sample totals over 150,000 distinct CDR3 sequences; its top ten clones hold under 3.5%. Donors each contributed one blood sample measuring around 2.5 ml. Unsorted whole blood yielded the total RNA, with T cells left unselected. This entry belongs to a study of monozygotic twins with inflammatory bowel disease. Study outcomes and limitations: Researchers report that IBD patients shared fewer clonotypes with others than healthy twins, especially amid disease activity.

Germline assignment: CDR1 SGHRS and CDR2 YFSETQ. The CDR3 is made up of 15 amino acids. Sequenced sample: blood. This receptor was taken from a human donor with ulcerative colitis or Crohn's disease, or a healthy co-twin of an affected twin (not recorded which). The J gene is TRBJ1-2, the V gene TRBV5-1; the D gene TCRdb calls, TRBD1, cannot be checked with no DNA. The CDR3 loop is CASSYEGQTTYGYTF.